These T cell receptor beta chains were read from a single sample in a study of CD8+ T cells in alopecia areata. TCRdb's copy holds only in-frame clones and misses some; the assay was immunoSEQ multiplex PCR. The sample gives 100,000 or so clones, almost 60% of which show up once; about a sixth is in the top ten. Sequencing was performed on CD8+ T cells sorted from blood, taken between weeks 55 and 65, from a patient treated with tofacitinib. The receptors were sampled from a human donor with alopecia areata. The CDR3 runs from the conserved cysteine through the conserved F or W. The D gene is left open where the match is weak. Only some rows state a clone size, as once, few, many or a class for expanded clones.

J | V | size | D | DNA | CDR3
TRBJ1-4 | TRBV15 | NA | NA | TGTGCCACCAGCAGAGCGGGACAAGGGAATGAAAAACTGTTTTTT | CATSRAGQGNEKLFF
TRBJ2-7 | TRBV5-6 | NA | NA | TGTGCCAGCAGCTTGGGGGGGAGCCCCTACGAGCAGTACTTC | CASSLGGSPYEQYF
TRBJ1-5 | TRBV12-5 | NA | NA | TGTGCTAGTGGTTTGGGGGATCAGCCCCAGCATTTT | CASGLGDQPQHF
TRBJ1-2 | TRBV6-1 | few | TRBD1 | TGTGCCAGCAGGCCGGGACAGGGGACTTATGGCTACACCTTC | CASRPGQGTYGYTF
TRBJ1-6 | TRBV9 | NA | NA | TGTGCCTCCGGTTCACCCCTCCACTTT | CASGSPLHF
TRBJ2-5 | TRBV4-2 | NA | NA | TGTGCCAGCAGCCAAGAGGCCGTCACAAGACAAGAGACCCAGTACTTC | CASSQEAVTRQETQYF
TRBJ2-1 | TRBV5-6 | NA | NA | TGTGCCGTCAGAGGGCAGGGGAACAATGAGCAGTTCTTC | CAVRGQGNNEQFF
TRBJ2-1 | TRBV30 | NA | NA | TGTGCCTGGAGTTCCTCCGCGACGGAGCAGTTCTTC | CAWSSSATEQFF
TRBJ2-1 | TRBV13 | NA | TRBD1 | TGTGCCAGCAGCCCGAGGGACAGGCGAAACTACAATGAGCAGTTCTTC | CASSPRDRRNYNEQFF
TRBJ1-4 | TRBV13 | NA | TRBD1 | TGTGCCAGCAGACCCCCCGGGACAGAAGAGGAAAAACTGTTTTTT | CASRPPGTEEEKLFF
TRBJ2-5 | TRBV7-6 | NA | TRBD2 | TGTGCCAGCAGCTTACGGGAGGGACTAGCGGGGGGTGCTCTCCAAGAGACCCAGTACTTC | CASSLREGLAGGALQETQYF
TRBJ1-2 | TRBV27 | few | NA | TGTGCCAGCAGTTTATCGGGGGTACCTAATAACTATGGCTACACCTTC | CASSLSGVPNNYGYTF
TRBJ1-5 | TRBV9 | few | NA | TGTGCCAGCAGCCCGGACCTGGGCCTCAATCAGCCCCAGCATTTT | CASSPDLGLNQPQHF
TRBJ2-1 | TRBV7-8 | NA | NA | TGTGCCAGCAGCTCCGCCGGAAATGAGCAGTTCTTC | CASSSAGNEQFF
TRBJ2-7 | TRBV7-9 | few | NA | TGTGCCAGCAGCGCCCGGCTGTACGAGCAGTACTTC | CASSARLYEQYF
TRBJ2-5 | TRBV5-4 | NA | TRBD2 | TGTGCCAGCAGCTTGGATGGGGTGCGGGGGACGGAGACCCAGTACTTC | CASSLDGVRGTETQYF
TRBJ2-3 | TRBV7-9 | NA | NA | TGTGCCAGCAGCTTGGGGGGGCCGACAGATACGCAGTATTTT | CASSLGGPTDTQYF
TRBJ1-4 | TRBV5-1 | NA | NA | TGCGCCAGCAGCAAGGGCACGGGGCTGTTTTTT | CASSKGTGLFF
TRBJ1-2 | TRBV5-6 | few | NA | TGTGCCAGCAGCTGGATACAGGGACCTGGGTACTATGGCTACACCTTC | CASSWIQGPGYYGYTF
TRBJ1-2 | TRBV27 | NA | TRBD1 | TGTGCCAGCAGTGGCGGGACAGGGTATGGCTACACCTTC | CASSGGTGYGYTF
TRBJ1-2 | TRBV29-1 | NA | NA | TGCAGCGTTGAAATCCGGGCTCACAACTATGGCTACACCTTC | CSVEIRAHNYGYTF
TRBJ2-1 | TRBV5-4 | NA | NA | TGTGCCAGCAGCTACGGGGTGGATGAGCAGTTCTTC | CASSYGVDEQFF
TRBJ1-1 | TRBV15 | NA | NA | TGTGCCACCAGCACCACCCGGCAGTGGAGCGCTTTCTTT | CATSTTRQWSAFF
TRBJ2-7 | TRBV5-1 | NA | TRBD2 | TGCGCCAGCAGTTTTGGACTAGCGGGGGCACCTTCCTACGAGCAGTACTTC | CASSFGLAGAPSYEQYF
TRBJ2-7 | TRBV9 | NA | NA | TGTGCCAGCAGCACGGCCCTAAACAACGGCGAGCAGTACTTC | CASSTALNNGEQYF
TRBJ1-1 | TRBV11-1 | NA | NA | TGTGCCAGCAGCCCAATCGGGGACACTGAAGCTTTCTTT | CASSPIGDTEAFF
TRBJ1-2 | TRBV4-2 | NA | NA | TGTGCCAGCAGCCAAGATTCCGGCAGGGAGGGCTACACCTTC | CASSQDSGREGYTF
TRBJ2-1 | TRBV2 | few | TRBD1 | TGTGCCAGCATTCAGGGACAGGGATCGAGTGAGCAGTTCTTC | CASIQGQGSSEQFF
TRBJ1-6 | TRBV27 | NA | NA | TGTGCCAGCAGCCCCAGGACAAGCTCCTATAATTCACCCCTCCACTTT | CASSPRTSSYNSPLHF
TRBJ2-1 | TRBV29-1 | NA | NA | TGCAGCGTTGGACAGAACAATGAGCAGTTCTTC | CSVGQNNEQFF
TRBJ1-6 | TRBV6-6 | NA | NA | TGTGCCAGCAGCCAAGGGCCAGGGCTCTATAATTCACCCCTCCACTTT | CASSQGPGLYNSPLHF
TRBJ1-1 | TRBV7-9 | NA | TRBD1 | TGTGCCAGCAGCAGGGGGCATGGCACTGAAGCTTTCTTT | CASSRGHGTEAFF
TRBJ1-6 | TRBV13 | NA | TRBD1 | TGTGCCAGCAGCTTCATGGGACAGGAGGATTCACCCCTCCACTTT | CASSFMGQEDSPLHF
TRBJ1-1 | TRBV6-5 | NA | NA | TGTGCCAGCAGCCCACAGGGTCCGAACACTGAAGCTTTCTTT | CASSPQGPNTEAFF
TRBJ2-5 | TRBV11-2 | once | TRBD2 | TGTGCCAGCAGCTTAGTGGGACTAGCGGAAAAAGAGACCCAGTACTTC | CASSLVGLAEKETQYF
TRBJ2-1 | TRBV30 | NA | NA | TGTGCCTGGAGCCCCGTCGGGGGTAATGAGCAGTTCTTC | CAWSPVGGNEQFF
TRBJ2-5 | TRBV5-5 | once | TRBD2 | TGTGCCAGCAGCTTAGCGGGGGGCGAGACCCAGTACTTC | CASSLAGGETQYF
TRBJ2-7 | TRBV7-6 | NA | NA | TGTGCCAGCAGTCCAGAGACTAGTCGCCACGAGCAGTACTTC | CASSPETSRHEQYF
TRBJ2-3 | TRBV18 | NA | NA | TGTGCCAGCTCACCGCCAGGGTCAGATACGCAGTATTTT | CASSPPGSDTQYF
TRBJ1-4 | TRBV7-2 | NA | NA | TGTGCCAGCAGCTTACGGCACAGGGTTGGCGAAAAACTGTTTTTT | CASSLRHRVGEKLFF
TRBJ1-1 | TRBV7-9 | NA | TRBD1 | TGTGCCAGCAGCTGGACAGGTGAAGCTTTCTTT | CASSWTGEAFF
TRBJ2-1 | TRBV5-1 | few | TRBD2 | TGCGCCAGCACGGAGGCGGGGGGGCCAGTCGATGAGCAGTTCTTC | CASTEAGGPVDEQFF
TRBJ2-2 | TRBV29-1 | NA | NA | TGCAGCGTTGAAATTCCGGACACCGGGGAGCTGTTTTTT | CSVEIPDTGELFF
TRBJ2-5 | TRBV4-1 | NA | NA | TGCGCCAGCAGCCAAGATGCACAATTTGAGACCCAGTACTTC | CASSQDAQFETQYF
TRBJ2-4 | TRBV4-1 | NA | NA | TGCGCCAGCAGCCAAGACTTCGGGTATAAGGACATTCAGTACTTC | CASSQDFGYKDIQYF
TRBJ1-6 | TRBV5-6 | NA | NA | TGTGCCAGCAGACGTGACAGGCAGCGCTATAATTCACCCCTCCACTTT | CASRRDRQRYNSPLHF
TRBJ1-1 | TRBV4-1 | NA | TRBD1 | TGCGCCAGCAGTAGGAATCCGGGACAGGGGGCTGAAGCTTTCTTT | CASSRNPGQGAEAFF
TRBJ1-1 | TRBV30 | NA | TRBD1 | TGTGCCTATCTATCCCGACAGGGGATGAACACTGAAGCTTTCTTT | CAYLSRQGMNTEAFF
TRBJ2-7 | TRBV5-6 | NA | NA | TGTGCCAGCGCCTGGGGAGGGGGAAACGAGCAGTACTTC | CASAWGGGNEQYF
TRBJ2-1 | TRBV5-6 | NA | TRBD1 | TGTGCCAGCAGTCGTGACAGGGGTCCGGGGTACAATGAGCAGTTCTTC | CASSRDRGPGYNEQFF
TRBJ2-3 | TRBV5-1 | NA | NA | TGCGCCAGCAGCTCACCAGATACGCAGTATTTT | CASSSPDTQYF
TRBJ1-2 | TRBV5-1 | NA | NA | TGCGCCAGCAGCGTGCTACAGGGAAAGGATGGCTACACCTTC | CASSVLQGKDGYTF
TRBJ1-1 | TRBV27 | NA | NA | TGTGCCAGCAGTTTAGGGGGTCGGGGCACTGAAGCTTTCTTT | CASSLGGRGTEAFF
TRBJ1-2 | TRBV13 | NA | TRBD1 | TGTGCCAGCAGCTCCTCGGGACAGGGATGGTCGGACTATGGCTACACCTTC | CASSSSGQGWSDYGYTF
TRBJ2-1 | TRBV5-1 | few | NA | TGCGCCAGCAGCCTTGGTCGAGAACGGGAGCAGTTCTTC | CASSLGREREQFF
TRBJ2-4 | TRBV5-1 | few | TRBD1 | TGCGCCAGCAGCCGGACCAGGGGGCGAGGCGACATTCAGTACTTC | CASSRTRGRGDIQYF
TRBJ2-1 | TRBV10-1 | NA | NA | TGCGCCAGCAGTGACAGGGAAATCGACGATGAGCAGTTCTTC | CASSDREIDDEQFF